This entry concerns a single T cell receptor beta chain. The sample originates from a study of blood T cell repertoires in COVID-19. Study-level background: Samples of COVID-19 (acute and convalescent) were obtained from the United States, Italy and Spain. T cells, B-cell-depleted T cells, or PBMCs supplied cDNA or gDNA.

Unmatched junction bases numbered 4, after V lost 6 bases and J lost 5 bases. The CDR3 is 13 amino acids. The V gene's germline CDR1 is MNHEY and CDR2 SVGAGI. In the source study's methods: From reference gene primer amplification, estimates of nucleated cell counts were derived. Generated by immunoSEQ multiplex PCR, the TCRdb table keeps only in-frame clones and is missing some. Clonal size and the V and J genes are those of that table, whereas D and trimming came from the DNA. The table lists 200,000 to 300,000 clones, 70% to 90% of them singletons, with roughly 0.8% in the top ten. Specimen: peripheral blood. The chain recombines TRBV6-5 with TRBJ2-7, with 10 bases lining up with TRBD1. This clonotype originated in a woman in her twenties or thirties with acute or convalescent COVID-19. CDR3 loop: CASSGTGVNEQYF. CDR3 in DNA: TGTGCCAGCAGCGGGACAGGGGTCAACGAGCAGTACTTC.